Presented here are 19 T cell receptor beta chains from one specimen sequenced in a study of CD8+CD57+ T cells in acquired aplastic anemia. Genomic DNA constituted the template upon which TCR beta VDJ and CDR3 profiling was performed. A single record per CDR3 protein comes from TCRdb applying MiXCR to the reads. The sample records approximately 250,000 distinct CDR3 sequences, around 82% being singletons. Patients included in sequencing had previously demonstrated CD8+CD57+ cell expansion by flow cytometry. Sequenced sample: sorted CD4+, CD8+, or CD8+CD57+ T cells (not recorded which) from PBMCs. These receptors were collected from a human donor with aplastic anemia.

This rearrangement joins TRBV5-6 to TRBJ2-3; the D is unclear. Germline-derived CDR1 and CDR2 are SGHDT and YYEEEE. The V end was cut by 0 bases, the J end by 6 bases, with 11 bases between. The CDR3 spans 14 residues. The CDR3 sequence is CASSLECSTDTQYF. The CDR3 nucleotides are TGTGCCAGCAGCTTGGAATGCAGTACCGATACGCAGTATTTT.

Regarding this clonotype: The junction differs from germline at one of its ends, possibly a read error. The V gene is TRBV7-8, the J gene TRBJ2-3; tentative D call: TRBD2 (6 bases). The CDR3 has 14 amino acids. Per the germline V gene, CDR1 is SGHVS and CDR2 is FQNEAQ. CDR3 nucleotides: TGTGCCAGCAGCACCCCGGGACTTCAAGAGACCCAGTACTTT. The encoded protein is CASSTPGLQETQYF. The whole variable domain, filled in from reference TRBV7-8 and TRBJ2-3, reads GAGVSQSPRYKVAKRGQDVALRCDPISGHVSLFWYQQALGQGPEFLTYFQNEAQLDKSGLPSDRFFAERPEGSVSTLKIQRTQQEDSAVYLCASSTPGLQETQYFGPGTRLTVL.

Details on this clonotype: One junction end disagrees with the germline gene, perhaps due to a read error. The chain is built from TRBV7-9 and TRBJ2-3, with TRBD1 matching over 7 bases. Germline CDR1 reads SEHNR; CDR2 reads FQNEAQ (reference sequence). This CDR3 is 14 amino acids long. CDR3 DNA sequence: TGTGCCAGCAGGTCAGGGACAGATCCCTATAATTCACCCTTT. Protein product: CASRSGTDPYNSPF.

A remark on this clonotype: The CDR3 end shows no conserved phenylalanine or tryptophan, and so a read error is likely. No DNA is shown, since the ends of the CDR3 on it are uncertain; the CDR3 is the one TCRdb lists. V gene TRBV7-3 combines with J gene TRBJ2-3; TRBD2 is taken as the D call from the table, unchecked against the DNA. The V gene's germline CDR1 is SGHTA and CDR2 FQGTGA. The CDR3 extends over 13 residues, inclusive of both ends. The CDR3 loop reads CASSASGLERPST.

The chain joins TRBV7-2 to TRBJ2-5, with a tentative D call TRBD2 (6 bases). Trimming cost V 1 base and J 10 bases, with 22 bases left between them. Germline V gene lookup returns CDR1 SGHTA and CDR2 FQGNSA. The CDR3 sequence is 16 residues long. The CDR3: CASSLGGGPGTQYQYF. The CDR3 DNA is TGTGCCAGCAGCTTAGGGGGAGGTCCCGGTACGCAGTACCAGTACTTC. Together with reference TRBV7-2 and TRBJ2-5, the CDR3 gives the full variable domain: GAGVSQSPSNKVTEKGKDVELRCDPISGHTALYWYRQSLGQGLEFLIYFQGNSAPDKSGLPSDRFSAERTGGSVSTLTIQRTQQEDSAVYLCASSLGGGPGTQYQYFGPGTRLLVL.

CDR3 DNA: TGTGCCAGCAGCTTGGGGAGGGTAGCCTACGAGCAGTACTTC. Translated: CASSLGRVAYEQYF. The chain joins TRBV5-6 to TRBJ2-7; D perhaps matches TRBD2 (6 bases). CDR3 size: 14 residues. Deletions cut 0 bases from V and 2 bases from J, with 9 bases between. The germline CDR1 and CDR2 sequences are SGHDT and YYEEEE.

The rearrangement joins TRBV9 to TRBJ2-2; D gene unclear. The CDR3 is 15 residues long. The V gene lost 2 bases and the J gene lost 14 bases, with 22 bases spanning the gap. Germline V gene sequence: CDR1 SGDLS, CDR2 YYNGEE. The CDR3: CASSVGSDTQYYLFF. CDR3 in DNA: TGTGCCAGCAGCGTGGGGTCAGATACGCAGTATTATCTGTTTTTT.

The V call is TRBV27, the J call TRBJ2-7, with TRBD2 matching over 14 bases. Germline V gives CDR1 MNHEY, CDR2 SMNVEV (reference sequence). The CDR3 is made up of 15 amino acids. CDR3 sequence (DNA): TGTGCCAGCAGACAGGGACTAGCGGGAGAGTACGAACAGTACGTC. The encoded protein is CASRQGLAGEYEQYV.

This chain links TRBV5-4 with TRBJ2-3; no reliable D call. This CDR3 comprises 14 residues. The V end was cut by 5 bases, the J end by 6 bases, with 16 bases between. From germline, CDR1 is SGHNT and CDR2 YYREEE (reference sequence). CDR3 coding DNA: TGTGCCAGCAGTGCTCGACGTGGTCCCGATACGCAGTATTTT. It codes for CASSARRGPDTQYF.

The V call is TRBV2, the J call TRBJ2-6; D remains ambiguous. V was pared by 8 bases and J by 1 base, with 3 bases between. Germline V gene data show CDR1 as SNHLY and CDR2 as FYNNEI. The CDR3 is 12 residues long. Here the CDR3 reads CASDSGANVLTF. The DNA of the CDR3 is TGTGCCAGCGATTCTGGGGCCAACGTCCTGACTTTC.

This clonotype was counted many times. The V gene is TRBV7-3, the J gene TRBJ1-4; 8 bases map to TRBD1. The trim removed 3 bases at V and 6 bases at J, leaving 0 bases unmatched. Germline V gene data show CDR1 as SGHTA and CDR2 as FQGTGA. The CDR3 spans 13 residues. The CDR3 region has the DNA TGTGCCAGCAGCTTGGACAGGGATGAAAAACTGTTTTTT. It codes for CASSLDRDEKLFF.

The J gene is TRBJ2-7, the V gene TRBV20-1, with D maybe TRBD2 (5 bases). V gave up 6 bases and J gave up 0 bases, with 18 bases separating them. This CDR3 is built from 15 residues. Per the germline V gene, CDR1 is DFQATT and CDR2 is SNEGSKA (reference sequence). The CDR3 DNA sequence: TGCAGTGCCAGTAACCTAGGAGGCAACTCCTACGAGCAGTACTTC. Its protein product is CSASNLGGNSYEQYF.

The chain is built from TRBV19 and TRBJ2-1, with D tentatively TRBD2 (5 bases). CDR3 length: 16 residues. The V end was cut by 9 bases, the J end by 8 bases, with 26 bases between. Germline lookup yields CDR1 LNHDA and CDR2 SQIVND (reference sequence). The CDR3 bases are TGTGCCAGCAGCATAGGGAGCGGAAACGGCAAGGATGAGCAGTTCTTC. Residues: CASSIGSGNGKDEQFF.

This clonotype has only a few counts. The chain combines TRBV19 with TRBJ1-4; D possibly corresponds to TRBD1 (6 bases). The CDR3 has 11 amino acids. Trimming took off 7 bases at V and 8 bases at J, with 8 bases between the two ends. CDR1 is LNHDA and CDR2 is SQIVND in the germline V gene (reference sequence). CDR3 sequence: CASKDREKLFF. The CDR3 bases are TGTGCCAGTAAAGACAGGGAAAAACTGTTTTTT. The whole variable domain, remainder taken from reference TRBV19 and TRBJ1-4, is DGGITQSPKYLFRKEGQNVTLSCEQNLNHDAMYWYRQDPGQGLRLIYYSQIVNDFQKGDIAEGYSVSREKKESFPLTVTSAQKNPTAFYLCASKDREKLFFGSGTQLSVL.

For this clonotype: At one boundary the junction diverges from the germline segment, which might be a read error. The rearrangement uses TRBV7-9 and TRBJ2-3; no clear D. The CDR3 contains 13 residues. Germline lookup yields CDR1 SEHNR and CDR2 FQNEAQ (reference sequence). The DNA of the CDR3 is TGTGCCAGCAGCTTTGCCCGCACAGAGGCGCACTATTTT. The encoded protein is CASSFARTEAHYF. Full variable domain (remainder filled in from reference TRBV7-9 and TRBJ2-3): DTGVSQNPRHKITKRGQNVTFRCDPISEHNRLYWYRQTLGQGPEFLTYFQNEAQLEKSRLLSDRFSAERPKGSFSTLEIQRTEQGDSAMYLCASSFARTEAHYFGPGTRLTVL.

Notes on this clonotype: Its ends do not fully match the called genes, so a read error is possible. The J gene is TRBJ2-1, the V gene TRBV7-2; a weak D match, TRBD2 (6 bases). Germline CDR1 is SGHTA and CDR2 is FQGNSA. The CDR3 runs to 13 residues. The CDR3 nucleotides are TGTGCCAGCAGCGATGGGGGGAGCCATGAGCATGTCTTC. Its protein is CASSDGGSHEHVF.

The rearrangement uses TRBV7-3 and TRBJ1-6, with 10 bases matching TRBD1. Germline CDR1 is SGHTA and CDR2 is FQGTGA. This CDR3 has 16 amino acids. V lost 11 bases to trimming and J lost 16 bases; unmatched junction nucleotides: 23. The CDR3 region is CAGQGGRETQYFPLHF. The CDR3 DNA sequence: TGTGCCGGACAGGGGGGTAGGGAGACCCAGTACTTCCCGCTCCACTTT.

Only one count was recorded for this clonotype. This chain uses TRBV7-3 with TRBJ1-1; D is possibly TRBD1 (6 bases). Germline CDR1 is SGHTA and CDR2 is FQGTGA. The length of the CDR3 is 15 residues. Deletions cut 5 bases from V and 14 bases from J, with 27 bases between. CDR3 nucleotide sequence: TGTGCCAGCAGCCCCACGGGGGGCGGGATCGGTGAGCTGTTCTTT. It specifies CASSPTGGGIGELFF.

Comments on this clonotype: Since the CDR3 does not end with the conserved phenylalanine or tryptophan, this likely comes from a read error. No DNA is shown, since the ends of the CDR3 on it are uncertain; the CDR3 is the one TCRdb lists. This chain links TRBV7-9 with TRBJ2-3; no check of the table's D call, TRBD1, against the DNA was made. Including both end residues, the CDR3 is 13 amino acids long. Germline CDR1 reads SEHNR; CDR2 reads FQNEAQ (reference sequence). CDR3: CASGVGGSYGANV.